In its sample, the clone carrying this T cell receptor (beta chain) was seen a few times. The data originate from a study of T cell repertoires in cytomegalovirus infection. Overall study: Public signatures in TCR beta pointed to CMV infection and matching HLA type.

MiXCR, run by TCRdb on the reads, gives a single entry per CDR3 protein. In the table there are roughly 310,000 distinct CDR3 sequences, roughly a sixth of which are singletons. The germline gives CDR1 MGHRA, CDR2 YSYEKL. The CDR3 runs to 16 residues. Unmatched junction bases numbered 4, after V lost 1 base and J lost 3 bases. The V call is TRBV4-1, the J call TRBJ1-5, with TRBD1 matching over 9 bases. The clonotype originates from a human donor in good health (CMV status not recorded). Some clones in this sample may be carry-over from other donors' samples. The sequencing input was PBMCs. CDR3 bases: TGCGCCAGCAGCCAAGGGGGGACAGGGTTCAATCAGCCCCAGCATTTT. Its protein is CASSQGGTGFNQPQHF.